The entry below gives a single T cell receptor beta chain sequence along with its context. One end of the junction does not line up with germline, which may come from a read error. Sequencing was performed with immunoSEQ multiplex PCR; in TCRdb, only in-frame clones are kept and a portion is missing. Among approximately 120,000 clones listed, around 92% were seen once. This CDR3 spans 14 amino acids. Germline V gene sequence: CDR1 SGHRS, CDR2 YFSETQ. The sample belongs to a study of T cell responses to AZD1222 COVID-19 vaccine. The V gene is TRBV5-1, the J gene TRBJ1-1; D is unclear. The source of this sequence is an adult in good health. Source: peripheral blood, taken on day 0 of AZD1222 vaccination. The CDR3 DNA reads TGCGCCAGCAGCTTGGCGCAGTTGAACACGGAAGCTTTCTTT. It yields the protein CASSLAQLNTEAFF. Full variable domain (missing parts from reference TRBV5-1 and TRBJ1-1): KAGVTQTPRYLIKTRGQQVTLSCSPISGHRSVSWYQQTPGQGLQFLFEYFSETQRNKGNFPGRFSGRQFSNSRSEMNVSTLELGDSALYLCASSLAQLNTEAFFGQGTRLTVV.